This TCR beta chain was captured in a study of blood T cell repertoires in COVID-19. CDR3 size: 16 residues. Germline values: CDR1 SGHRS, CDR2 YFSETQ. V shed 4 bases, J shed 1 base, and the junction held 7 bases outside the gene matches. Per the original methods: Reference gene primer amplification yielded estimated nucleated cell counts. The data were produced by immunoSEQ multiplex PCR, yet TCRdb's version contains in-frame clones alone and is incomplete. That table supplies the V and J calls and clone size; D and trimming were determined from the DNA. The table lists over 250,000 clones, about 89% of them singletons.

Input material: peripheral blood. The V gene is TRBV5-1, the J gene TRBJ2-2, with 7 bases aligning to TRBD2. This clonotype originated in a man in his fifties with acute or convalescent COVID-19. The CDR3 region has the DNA TGCGCCAGCAGCCCGTGGGGGGGAGTGAACACCGGGGAGCTGTTTTTT. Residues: CASSPWGGVNTGELFF.